Following are 25 T cell receptor beta chains from one sample sequenced in a study of blood T cells in healthy people across ages. It was with a sample-barcoded 5' primer and a J-beta primer mix that a second PCR of roughly 7 to 12 cycles was run. TCRdb itself ran the 5' RACE reads through MiXCR, one entry per CDR3 protein. The table records some 1.5 million distinct CDR3 sequences, roughly 27% of them present only once. The source material was blood. These receptors were taken from a woman in her thirties in good health.

This clonotype has at least ten counts. J is TRBJ2-5 and V is TRBV7-2; 9 bases line up with TRBD2. The CDR3 runs to 17 residues. The V gene's germline CDR1 is SGHTA and CDR2 FQGNSA. With V trimmed by 3 bases and J by 5 bases, 13 bases remained unmatched. For the CDR3, the DNA is TGTGCCAGCAGCTTGGGGCTAGCGGGATTTAGGGCTGAGACCCAGTACTTC. It encodes CASSLGLAGFRAETQYF.

This sequence joins TRBV29-1 and TRBJ2-3; unclear D gene. This CDR3 spans 10 amino acids. Germline lookup yields CDR1 SQVTM and CDR2 ANQGSEA. The CDR3 bases are TGCACCACTAACACAGATACGCAGTATTTT. Protein product: CTTNTDTQYF.

The J gene is TRBJ2-7, the V gene TRBV5-6; D could derive from TRBD1 or TRBD2 (5 bases each). The J call may be mistaken, given a closer DNA end match to TRBJ2-5. The CDR3 extends over 15 amino acids. The germline V gene has CDR1 SGHDT and CDR2 YYEEEE. The CDR3 DNA reads TGTGCCAGCAGCCCCCTGGGGGACGGTGTGAGGACCCAGTACTTC. As protein: CASSPLGDGVRTQYF.

The sample holds many counts of this clonotype. J is TRBJ1-4 and V is TRBV25-1; D possibly corresponds to TRBD1 (6 bases). The V gene's germline CDR1 is MGHDK and CDR2 SYGVNS. The CDR3 is 14 residues long. Trimming took off 5 bases at V and 8 bases at J, with 15 bases between the two ends. The CDR3 bases are TGTGCCAGCAGTCCCGGACAGCCGGTCGAAAAACTGTTTTTT. Translation gives CASSPGQPVEKLFF.

This clonotype appeared a few times. The V and J genes are TRBV2 and TRBJ1-2; no firm D call. The CDR3 runs to 11 residues. Per the germline V gene, CDR1 is SNHLY and CDR2 is FYNNEI. The ends were cut back, 5 bases at V and 6 bases at J, with 7 bases in the middle. In DNA, the CDR3 is TGTGCCAGCAGTCGTTCGGATGGCTACACCTTC. Its translation: CASSRSDGYTF. The complete variable domain, with remaining parts taken from reference TRBV2 and TRBJ1-2, reads EPEVTQTPSHQVTQMGQEVILRCVPISNHLYFYWYRQILGQKVEFLVSFYNNEISEKSEIFDDQFSVERPDGSNFTLKIRSTKLEDSAMYFCASSRSDGYTFGSGTRLTVV.

The chain has TRBV5-1 and TRBJ2-1; 7 bases match TRBD2. The CDR3 consists of 15 residues. Germline V CDR1 and CDR2: SGHRS, YFSETQ. With 3 bases clipped from V and 4 bases from J, the junction kept 7 bases outside the gene matches. The chain's CDR3 is CASSSASGIYNEQFF. Written as DNA, the CDR3 is TGCGCCAGCAGCTCGGCGAGCGGGATATACAATGAGCAGTTCTTC.

The V and J genes are TRBV28 and TRBJ2-1, with a possible D match to TRBD2 (5 bases). The CDR3 is 14 amino acids. The V end lost 7 bases, the J end lost 5 bases, and 15 bases lay between the germline ends. CDR1 is MDHEN and CDR2 is SYDVKM in the germline V gene. The CDR3 is CASNVRTANNEQFF. Here the CDR3 DNA reads TGTGCCAGCAACGTCAGGACTGCCAACAATGAGCAGTTCTTC.

This clonotype has only a few counts. The rearrangement uses TRBV5-6 and TRBJ2-2; TRBD2 aligns across 8 bases. The trim removed 4 bases at V and 0 bases at J, leaving 5 bases unmatched. The germline CDR1 and CDR2 sequences are SGHDT and YYEEEE. The length of the CDR3 is 16 residues. The CDR3 region has the DNA TGTGCCAGCAGCATTAGCGGGACGACGAACACCGGGGAGCTGTTTTTT. It is translated as CASSISGTTNTGELFF.

Only a few counts were recorded for this clonotype. This chain connects TRBV28 to TRBJ2-1; TRBD2 matches 8 bases. The germline gives CDR1 MDHEN, CDR2 SYDVKM. Trimming at V came to 4 bases and at J to 3 bases, leaving 2 bases not matched to a gene. The CDR3 spans 14 residues. CDR3 bases: TGTGCCAGCAGTTCACTAGCGGTCTACAATGAGCAGTTCTTC. This encodes CASSSLAVYNEQFF.

The DNA of the CDR3 is TGCAGTGCACCAACGGTGCCCGGGGACGGGGAGCTGTTTTTT. Residues: CSAPTVPGDGELFF. V is TRBV20-1 and J is TRBJ2-2; TRBD2 might be the D (5 bases). V was trimmed by 6 bases and J by 7 bases, leaving 18 bases between them. Germline V gene sequence: CDR1 DFQATT, CDR2 SNEGSKA (reference sequence). The CDR3 covers 14 residues.

Ten or more counts support this clonotype. The V gene is TRBV20-1, the J gene TRBJ2-7; no definite D call. The CDR3 runs to 12 residues. V dropped 2 bases and J dropped 3 bases, with 8 bases sitting between them. Looked up from germline, CDR1 is DFQATT and CDR2 is SNEGSKA (reference sequence). The CDR3 sequence: CSARTALYEQYF. Written as DNA, the CDR3 is TGCAGTGCTAGAACAGCCCTCTACGAGCAGTACTTC.

This chain joins TRBV11-2 and TRBJ2-1; 7 nucleotides align to TRBD2. The germline V gene encodes CDR1 SGHAT and CDR2 FQNNGV. This CDR3 contains 17 residues. J gave up 5 bases and V 5 bases, and 15 bases lay outside the gene matches. The CDR3 protein is CASSPRGLTGPNNEQFF. The DNA for the CDR3 is TGTGCCAGCAGCCCCCGGGGACTAACGGGACCTAACAATGAGCAGTTCTTC.

The chain joins TRBV5-1 to TRBJ2-1; 8 nucleotides align to TRBD1. CDR3 length equals 15 residues. Germline assignment: CDR1 SGHRS and CDR2 YFSETQ. The V segment lost 4 bases and the J segment 2 bases; nucleotides outside the gene matches: 5. DNA of the CDR3: TGCGCCAGCAGCCTGGACAGGGTCCCCTACAATGAGCAGTTCTTC. Its translation is CASSLDRVPYNEQFF.

Regarding this clonotype: Mismatch with germline at one junction end may stem from a read error. The rearrangement uses TRBV27 and TRBJ2-1; 9 bases are shared with TRBD1. This CDR3 has 15 amino acids. The V gene's germline CDR1 is MNHEY and CDR2 SMNVEV (reference sequence). In DNA form, the CDR3 reads TGTGCCACCCTTAAGGGAGGGACAGGGTCGGGTGAGCACTTCTTC. This gives the protein CATLKGGTGSGEHFF.

This clonotype has more than one count but fewer than ten. The V gene is TRBV6-6, the J gene TRBJ1-5; perhaps TRBD1 as D (5 bases). This CDR3 spans 14 amino acids. CDR1 and CDR2 from the germline V gene are MNHNY and SVGAGI (reference sequence). Trimming stripped 7 bases from V and 2 bases from J, with 12 bases between. The DNA of the CDR3 is TGTGCCAGCACCAGAGTACAGGGCAATCAGCCCCAGCATTTT. This sequence encodes CASTRVQGNQPQHF.

This clonotype was seen many times. This rearrangement joins TRBV28 to TRBJ2-5, with 7 bases lining up with TRBD2. Losses at the gene ends were 7 bases for V and 4 bases for J; bases not matched to a gene: 9. Germline CDR1 and CDR2: MDHEN and SYDVKM. CDR3 size: 14 residues. In DNA form, the CDR3 reads TGTGCCAGCAATTCACGGGGGGTAGGAGAGACCCAGTACTTC. This encodes CASNSRGVGETQYF.

V is TRBV7-2 and J is TRBJ1-5, with 8 bases that match TRBD1. This CDR3 contains 15 residues. Germline values: CDR1 SGHTA, CDR2 FQGNSA. V lost 5 bases, J lost 11 bases, and 14 bases stayed unmatched. The CDR3 DNA is TGTGCCAGCAGCCTAGGGACAGGTACAGTTTCGACCCAGCATTTT. Translation gives CASSLGTGTVSTQHF.

This clonotype showed up many times. J is TRBJ2-1 and V is TRBV20-1; D gene unclear. The CDR3 consists of 14 residues. Deletions cut 0 bases from V and 2 bases from J, with 8 bases between. Per germline, CDR1 DFQATT and CDR2 SNEGSKA (reference sequence). CDR3 sequence: CSARDRRAYNEQFF. In DNA form, the CDR3 reads TGCAGTGCTAGAGATAGACGAGCCTACAATGAGCAGTTCTTC.

This clonotype was seen ten or more times. The chain joins TRBV29-1 to TRBJ2-1; no clear D gene. Germline loops: CDR1 SQVTM, CDR2 ANQGSEA. With 7 bases removed from V and 5 bases from J, the gap between germline ends came to 9 bases. The CDR3 sequence is 11 residues long. The chain's CDR3 is CSADENNEQFF. The CDR3 nucleotides are TGCAGCGCCGACGAAAACAATGAGCAGTTCTTC.

This clonotype was observed at least ten times. For the CDR3, the DNA is TGTGCCAGCAGTCCTGGGGTTCTAGCCAAAAACATTCAGTACTTC. Amino acids: CASSPGVLAKNIQYF. The chain carries TRBV9 and TRBJ2-4; D gene uncertain. Germline V gene lookup returns CDR1 SGDLS and CDR2 YYNGEE. Trimming cost V 5 bases and J 0 bases, with 12 bases left between them. CDR3 length equals 15 residues.

This clonotype was recorded a few times. V usage is TRBV7-9 and J usage is TRBJ1-2; the D gene is possibly TRBD1 (5 bases). The CDR3 length is 15 residues. Germline V CDR1 and CDR2: SEHNR, FQNEAQ (reference sequence). V lost 4 bases and J 1 base, leaving 13 bases between the germline ends. CDR3 DNA sequence: TGTGCCAGCAGCTCCCGGGGGACTTTTAACTATGGCTACACCTTC. It specifies CASSSRGTFNYGYTF.

This clonotype was detected ten times or more. The chain uses TRBV10-3 and TRBJ2-7; D is possibly TRBD1 (7 bases). Germline V gene lookup returns CDR1 ENHRY and CDR2 SYGVKD. Trimming cost V 10 bases and J 2 bases, with 15 bases left between them. This CDR3 region has 13 residues. The CDR3 region has the DNA TGTGCCAGCGGGACAGAGCTTGCCTACGAGCAGTACTTC. It specifies CASGTELAYEQYF.

This clonotype appeared many times. The chain is built from TRBV3-1 and TRBJ2-7; 7 bases are shared with TRBD2. The CDR3 length is 15 residues. From germline, CDR1 is LGHDT and CDR2 YNNKEL (reference sequence). The V gene end was trimmed by 3 bases and the J gene end by 2 bases; junction bases not matched to a gene: 7. The CDR3 is CASSHVGRGAYEQYF. CDR3 nucleotides: TGTGCCAGCAGCCACGTTGGGAGGGGAGCCTACGAGCAGTACTTC.

A few counts support this clonotype. This sequence joins TRBV3-1 and TRBJ1-2, with D maybe TRBD1 (5 bases). V was trimmed by 5 bases and J by 6 bases, leaving 13 bases between them. Germline values: CDR1 LGHDT, CDR2 YNNKEL (reference sequence). The CDR3 totals 13 residues. The CDR3 reads CASSWTQGDGYTF. In DNA form, the CDR3 reads TGTGCCAGCAGCTGGACCCAGGGTGATGGCTACACCTTC.

The V and J genes are TRBV20-1 and TRBJ1-2; 8 nucleotides line up with TRBD1. After removal of 5 bases from V and 2 bases from J, the junction contained 4 bases not matched to a gene. This CDR3 has 13 residues. The germline gives CDR1 DFQATT, CDR2 SNEGSKA (reference sequence). The CDR3 reads CSALGQVNYGYTF. The CDR3 region has the DNA TGCAGTGCTTTGGGACAGGTCAACTATGGCTACACCTTC.